The source of this T cell receptor beta chain is a study of blood T cell repertoires in COVID-19. Study as a whole: COVID-19 samples from acute and convalescent phases originated in the United States, Italy and Spain. The cDNA or gDNA used as material had been derived from T cells, B-cell-depleted T cells, or PBMCs.

Germline V gene data show CDR1 as MGHRA and CDR2 as YSYEKL. V was cut by 4 bases and J by 1 base, with 16 bases left in between. The length of the CDR3 is 16 residues. The assay was immunoSEQ multiplex PCR, and TCRdb's table has in-frame clones only and misses some. The data contain 150,000 to 200,000 clones, 80% to 90% of them singletons. The sample comprised peripheral blood. The chain uses TRBV4-1 and TRBJ2-5, with D possibly TRBD2 on 6 matching bases. The receptor comes from a woman in her 70s with acute or convalescent COVID-19. The CDR3 DNA reads as TGCGCCAGCAGCCTTTACGCCGGGACTCTCCAAGAGACCCAGTACTTC. Protein sequence: CASSLYAGTLQETQYF.